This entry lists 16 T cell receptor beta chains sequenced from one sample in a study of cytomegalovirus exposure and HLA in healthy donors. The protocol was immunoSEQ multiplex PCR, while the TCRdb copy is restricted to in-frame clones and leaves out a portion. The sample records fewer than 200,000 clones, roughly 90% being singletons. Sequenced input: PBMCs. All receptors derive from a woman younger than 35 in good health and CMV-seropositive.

CDR3 sequence (DNA): TGTGCCAGCAGTTTCCCGGGACAGGGAAACAACAATGAGCAGTTCTTC. Its translation: CASSFPGQGNNNEQFF. J is TRBJ2-1 and V is TRBV27; TRBD1 matches at 9 bases. The V gene's germline CDR1 is MNHEY and CDR2 SMNVEV (reference sequence). After removal of 3 bases from V and 5 bases from J, the junction contained 8 bases not matched to a gene. The CDR3 totals 16 residues.

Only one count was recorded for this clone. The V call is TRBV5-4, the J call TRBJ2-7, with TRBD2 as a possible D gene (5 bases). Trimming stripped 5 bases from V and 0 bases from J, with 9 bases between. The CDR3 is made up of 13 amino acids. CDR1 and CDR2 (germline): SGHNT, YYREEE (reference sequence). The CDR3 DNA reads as TGTGCCAGCAGTTCTAGCACCTCCTACGAGCAGTACTTC. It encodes CASSSSTSYEQYF.

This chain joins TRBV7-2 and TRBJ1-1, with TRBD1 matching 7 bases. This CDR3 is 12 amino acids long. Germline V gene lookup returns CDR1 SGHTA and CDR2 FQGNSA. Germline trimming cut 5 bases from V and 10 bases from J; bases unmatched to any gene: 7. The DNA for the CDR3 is TGTGCCAGCAGCCGGGACAGCGTCTTAGCTTTCTTT. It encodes CASSRDSVLAFF.

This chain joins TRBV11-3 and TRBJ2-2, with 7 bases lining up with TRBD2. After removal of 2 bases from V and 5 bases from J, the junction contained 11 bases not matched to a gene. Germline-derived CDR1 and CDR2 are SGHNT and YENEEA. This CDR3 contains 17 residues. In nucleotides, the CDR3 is TGTGCCAGCAGCTTATTCGTGGGAGGGCTTAAGACCGGGGAGCTGTTTTTT. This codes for CASSLFVGGLKTGELFF.

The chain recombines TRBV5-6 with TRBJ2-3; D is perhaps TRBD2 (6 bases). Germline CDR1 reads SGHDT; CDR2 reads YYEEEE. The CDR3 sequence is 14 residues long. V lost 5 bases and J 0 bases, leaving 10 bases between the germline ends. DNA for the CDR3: TGTGCCAGCAGTCCCGGGACTAGCACAGATACGCAGTATTTT. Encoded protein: CASSPGTSTDTQYF.

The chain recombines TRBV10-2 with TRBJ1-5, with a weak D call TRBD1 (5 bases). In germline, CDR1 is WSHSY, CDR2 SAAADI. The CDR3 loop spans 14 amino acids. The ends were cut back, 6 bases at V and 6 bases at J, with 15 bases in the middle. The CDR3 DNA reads TGCGCCAGCAGCCCTACGACAGTCGCTCAGCCCCAGCATTTT. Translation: CASSPTTVAQPQHF.

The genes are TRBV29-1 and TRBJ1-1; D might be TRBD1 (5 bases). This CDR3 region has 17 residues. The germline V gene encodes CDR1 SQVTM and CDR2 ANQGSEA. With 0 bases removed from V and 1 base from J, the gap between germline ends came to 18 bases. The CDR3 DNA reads TGCAGCGTTGAAGATGTCTTATCGGGTGGGGCGAACACTGAAGCTTTCTTT. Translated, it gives CSVEDVLSGGANTEAFF.

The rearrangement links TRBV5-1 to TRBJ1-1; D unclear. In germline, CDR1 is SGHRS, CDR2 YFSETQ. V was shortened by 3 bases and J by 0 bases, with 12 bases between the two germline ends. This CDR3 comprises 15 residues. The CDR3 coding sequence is TGCGCCAGCAGCTCTACCTCGAGTCTGAACACTGAAGCTTTCTTT. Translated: CASSSTSSLNTEAFF.

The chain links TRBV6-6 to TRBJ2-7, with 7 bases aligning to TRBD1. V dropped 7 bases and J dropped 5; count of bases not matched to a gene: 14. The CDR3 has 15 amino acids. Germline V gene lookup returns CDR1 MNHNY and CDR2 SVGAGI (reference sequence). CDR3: CASNSGQVQFNEQYF. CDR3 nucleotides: TGTGCCAGCAACTCCGGACAGGTTCAATTCAACGAGCAGTACTTC.

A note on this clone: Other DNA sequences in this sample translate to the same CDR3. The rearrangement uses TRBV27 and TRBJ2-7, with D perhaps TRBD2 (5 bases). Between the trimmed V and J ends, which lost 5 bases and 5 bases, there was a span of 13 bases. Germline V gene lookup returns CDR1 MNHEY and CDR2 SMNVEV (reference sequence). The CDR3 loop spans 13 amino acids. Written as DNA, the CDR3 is TGTGCCAGCAGTCCACTAGGGTTCCACGAGCAGTACTTC. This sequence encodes CASSPLGFHEQYF.

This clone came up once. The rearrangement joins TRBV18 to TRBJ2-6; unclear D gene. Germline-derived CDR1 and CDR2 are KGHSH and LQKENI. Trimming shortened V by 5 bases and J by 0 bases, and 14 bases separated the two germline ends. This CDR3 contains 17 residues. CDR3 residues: CASSSTTRPSGANVLTF. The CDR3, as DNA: TGTGCCAGCTCATCTACGACACGACCCTCTGGGGCCAACGTCCTGACTTTC.

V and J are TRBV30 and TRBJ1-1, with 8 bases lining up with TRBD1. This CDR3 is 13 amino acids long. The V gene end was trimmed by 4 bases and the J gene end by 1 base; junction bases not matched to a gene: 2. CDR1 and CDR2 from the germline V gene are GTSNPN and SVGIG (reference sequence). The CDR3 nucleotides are TGTGCCTGGACCGACAGGGGGAACACTGAAGCTTTCTTT. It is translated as CAWTDRGNTEAFF.

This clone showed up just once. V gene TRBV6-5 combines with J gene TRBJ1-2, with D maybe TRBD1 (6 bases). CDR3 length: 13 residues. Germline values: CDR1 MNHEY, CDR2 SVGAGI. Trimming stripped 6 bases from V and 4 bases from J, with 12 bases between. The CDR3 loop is CASRGGAGYGYTF. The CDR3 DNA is TGTGCCAGCAGGGGGGGGGCTGGCTATGGCTACACCTTC.

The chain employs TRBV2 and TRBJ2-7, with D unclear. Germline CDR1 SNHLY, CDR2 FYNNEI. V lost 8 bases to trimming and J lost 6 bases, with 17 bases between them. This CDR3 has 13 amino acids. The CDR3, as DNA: TGTGCCAGCGAACCCCTTTCCGCGTCCGAGCAGTACTTC. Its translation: CASEPLSASEQYF. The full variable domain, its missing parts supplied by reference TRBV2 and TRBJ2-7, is EPEVTQTPSHQVTQMGQEVILRCVPISNHLYFYWYRQILGQKVEFLVSFYNNEISEKSEIFDDQFSVERPDGSNFTLKIRSTKLEDSAMYFCASEPLSASEQYFGPGTRLTVT.

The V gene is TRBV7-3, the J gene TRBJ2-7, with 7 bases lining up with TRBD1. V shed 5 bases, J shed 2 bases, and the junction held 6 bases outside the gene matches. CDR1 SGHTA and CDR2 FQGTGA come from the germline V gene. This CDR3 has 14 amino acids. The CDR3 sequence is CASSLDRVTYEQYF. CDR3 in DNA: TGTGCCAGCAGCCTAGACAGGGTGACCTACGAGCAGTACTTC.

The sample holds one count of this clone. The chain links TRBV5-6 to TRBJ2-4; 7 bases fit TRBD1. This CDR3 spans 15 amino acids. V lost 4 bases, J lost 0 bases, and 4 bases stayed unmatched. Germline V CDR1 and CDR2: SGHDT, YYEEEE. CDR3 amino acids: CASSPDRVAKNIQYF. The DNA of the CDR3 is TGTGCCAGCAGCCCCGACAGGGTAGCCAAAAACATTCAGTACTTC.